A single sample gave rise to the 24 T cell receptor beta chains below, sequenced in a study of cytotoxic CD8 clonotypes in ibrutinib-treated CLL. Sequencing used immunoSEQ multiplex PCR; TCRdb keeps in-frame clones, though not all of them. The sample includes hundreds of thousands of clones, 67% of them seen just once. The sample consisted of PBMCs, taken after 36 months of ibrutinib treatment. All receptors derive from a human donor with chronic lymphocytic leukemia.

The table lists this clone with a few counts. CDR3 nucleotide sequence: TGCGCCAGCAGCCAAGTAATGCAGGCCCCGAACGAGCAGTACTTC. Translated, it gives CASSQVMQAPNEQYF. V and J are TRBV4-1 and TRBJ2-7; D ambiguous. The germline gives CDR1 MGHRA, CDR2 YSYEKL. The CDR3 covers 15 residues. With 1 base removed from V and 5 bases from J, the gap between germline ends came to 15 bases.

V and J are TRBV15 and TRBJ1-5, with a tentative D call TRBD1 (5 bases). CDR1 and CDR2 (germline): LNHNV, YYDKDF (reference sequence). The CDR3 covers 16 residues. V lost 3 bases, J lost 2 bases, and 14 bases lay in between. CDR3 DNA: TGTGCCACCAGCAGCCCGGGACTCGTCGGCAATCAGCCCCAGCATTTT. Translating gives CATSSPGLVGNQPQHF.

This clone was seen a single time. The rearrangement links TRBV27 to TRBJ2-3; maybe TRBD2 (6 bases). The CDR3 spans 16 residues. V was trimmed by 4 bases and J by 2 bases, leaving 16 bases between them. CDR1 and CDR2 (germline): MNHEY, SMNVEV (reference sequence). As DNA, the CDR3 is TGTGCCAGCAGTTCACTAGCCGCTTCCTCCACAGATACGCAGTATTTT. Protein sequence: CASSSLAASSTDTQYF.

V and J are TRBV29-1 and TRBJ1-1; D remains unclear. CDR3 length: 15 amino acids. The ends were cut back, 3 bases at V and 1 base at J, with 15 bases in the middle. Germline lookup yields CDR1 SQVTM and CDR2 ANQGSEA. For the CDR3, the DNA is TGCAGCGTTGACTCCCTAACCTACGGGAACACTGAAGCTTTCTTT. As protein: CSVDSLTYGNTEAFF.

This clone was observed a few times. V gene TRBV4-1 combines with J gene TRBJ1-6; 8 bases are a match to TRBD1. CDR3 size: 16 residues. V was pared by 3 bases and J by 5 bases, with 6 bases of the junction left unmatched. CDR1 is MGHRA, CDR2 YSYEKL, per germline. In nucleotides, the CDR3 is TGCGCCAGCAGCCAGAACCCGGACAGGGATAATTCACCCCTCCACTTT. Translating it yields CASSQNPDRDNSPLHF.

The rearrangement uses TRBV5-1 and TRBJ2-4; TRBD1 aligns across 8 bases. With 1 base clipped from V and 3 bases from J, the junction kept 3 bases outside the gene matches. The CDR3 is 15 residues long. The germline V gene encodes CDR1 SGHRS and CDR2 YFSETQ. The CDR3 sequence is CASSLPDRGKNIQYF. In DNA, the CDR3 is TGCGCCAGCAGCTTGCCCGACAGGGGCAAAAACATTCAGTACTTC.

The rearrangement joins TRBV6-1 to TRBJ1-2; D gene unclear. V shed 7 bases and J shed 6 bases, with 18 bases lying between them. This CDR3 is 14 amino acids long. In germline, CDR1 is MNHNS, CDR2 SASEGT. The CDR3: CASNPVSTRNGYTF. CDR3 DNA sequence: TGTGCCAGCAACCCAGTCAGTACACGCAATGGCTACACCTTC.

The gene calls are TRBV27 and TRBJ2-2; TRBD1 might be the D (6 bases). Germline V gene sequence: CDR1 MNHEY, CDR2 SMNVEV (reference sequence). The ends were cut back, 5 bases at V and 5 bases at J, with 12 bases in the middle. This CDR3 has 14 residues. CDR3 loop: CASSPRTGTGELFF. CDR3 nucleotide sequence: TGTGCCAGCAGTCCCCGAACAGGGACCGGGGAGCTGTTTTTT.

The chain employs TRBV4-1 and TRBJ2-5; D gene ambiguous. Germline V lookup: CDR1 MGHRA, CDR2 YSYEKL. V was cut by 1 base and J by 5 bases, with 20 bases left in between. This CDR3 comprises 17 residues. In DNA form, the CDR3 reads TGCGCCAGCAGCCAAGCACCGCTAGGACCCCTGCGGGAGACCCAGTACTTC. Amino acids: CASSQAPLGPLRETQYF.

The CDR3 bases are TGTGCCAGCAGTTTACGGACTGGTTTGCTGTTTTTT. Translating it yields CASSLRTGLLFF. This chain connects TRBV2 to TRBJ1-4, with D uncertain. CDR1 and CDR2 from the germline V gene are SNHLY and FYNNEI. The CDR3 contains 12 residues. Trimming took off 5 bases at V and 14 bases at J, with 15 bases between the two ends.

The chain is built from TRBV11-2 and TRBJ1-1; 8 positions agree with TRBD1. The CDR3 has 15 residues. V lost 5 bases, J lost 5 bases, and 10 bases stayed unmatched. Per the germline V gene, CDR1 is SGHAT and CDR2 is FQNNGV. The CDR3, as DNA: TGTGCCAGCAGCCTGTATAGGACAGGGTCGACTGAAGCTTTCTTT. It translates to CASSLYRTGSTEAFF.

The gene calls are TRBV5-5 and TRBJ1-2; D is uncertain. V gave up 2 bases and J gave up 2 bases, with 13 bases separating them. The CDR3 runs 15 residues. Germline V gene data show CDR1 as SGHKS and CDR2 as YYEKEE (reference sequence). DNA of the CDR3: TGTGCCAGCAGCTTAGGCCCTCAGAGGAACTATGGCTACACCTTC. Amino acid sequence: CASSLGPQRNYGYTF.

This clone was detected once. The CDR3 region is CASSELAGGLGDTQYF. The CDR3 region has the DNA TGTGCCAGCAGTGAACTAGCGGGGGGGCTGGGAGATACGCAGTATTTT. The rearrangement uses TRBV6-1 and TRBJ2-3; 12 bases are a match to TRBD2. Trimming removed 2 bases from V and 5 bases from J; junction bases left unmatched: 5. Germline CDR1 is MNHNS and CDR2 is SASEGT. This CDR3 has 16 amino acids.

This clone appeared a single time. V gene TRBV5-1 combines with J gene TRBJ2-7; a weak D match, TRBD2 (6 bases). The CDR3 loop spans 12 amino acids. V lost 4 bases to trimming and J lost 9 bases, with 14 bases between them. Germline V gene lookup returns CDR1 SGHRS and CDR2 YFSETQ. CDR3 sequence: CASSPGGRWQYF. In DNA, the CDR3 is TGCGCCAGCAGCCCCGGAGGGAGGTGGCAGTACTTC.

In the case of this clone: Within the sample, other DNA sequences also encode this same CDR3. The V gene is TRBV5-1, the J gene TRBJ2-5; weak D call: TRBD1 (5 bases). Deletions cut 0 bases from V and 3 bases from J, with 9 bases between. Germline CDR1 is SGHRS and CDR2 is YFSETQ. The CDR3 consists of 14 residues. The CDR3: CASSLGGREETQYF. The CDR3 DNA reads as TGCGCCAGCAGCTTGGGAGGCAGGGAAGAGACCCAGTACTTC.

The chain employs TRBV9 and TRBJ2-7; D possibly corresponds to TRBD2 (5 bases). The CDR3 runs 15 residues. Germline V CDR1 and CDR2: SGDLS, YYNGEE. V was clipped by 0 bases and J by 1 base, with 11 bases between them. The CDR3 loop reads CASSVAASRSYEQYF. The DNA for the CDR3 is TGTGCCAGCAGCGTAGCGGCTAGCAGGTCCTACGAGCAGTACTTC.

The chain joins TRBV25-1 to TRBJ2-4, with D possibly being TRBD1 or TRBD2 (5 bases each). The CDR3 length is 15 residues. V lost 3 bases, J lost 2 bases, and 11 bases lay in between. Germline-derived CDR1 and CDR2 are MGHDK and SYGVNS. The CDR3 here is CASSDAGTTKNIQYF. Written as DNA, the CDR3 is TGTGCCAGCAGTGATGCCGGGACCACCAAAAACATTCAGTACTTC.

V usage is TRBV7-3 and J usage is TRBJ2-7; tentative D call: TRBD1 (6 bases). Germline values: CDR1 SGHTA, CDR2 FQGTGA. V was clipped by 2 bases and J by 5 bases, with 10 bases between them. This CDR3 contains 13 residues. CDR3 amino acids: CASSLVYRDEQYF. DNA of the CDR3: TGTGCCAGCAGCTTAGTTTACAGGGACGAGCAGTACTTC.

In this sample, this clone turned up a few times. The chain is built from TRBV7-9 and TRBJ1-1, with D possibly matching TRBD1 (5 bases). The CDR3 covers 14 residues. Trimming took off 5 bases at V and 1 base at J, with 11 bases between the two ends. CDR1 SEHNR and CDR2 FQNEAQ come from the germline V gene (reference sequence). The CDR3 sequence: CASSPGAANTEAFF. Here the CDR3 DNA reads TGTGCCAGCAGCCCCGGGGCTGCGAACACTGAAGCTTTCTTT. Supplemented by reference TRBV7-9 and TRBJ1-1, the full variable domain reads DTGVSQNPRHKITKRGQNVTFRCDPISEHNRLYWYRQTLGQGPEFLTYFQNEAQLEKSRLLSDRFSAERPKGSFSTLEIQRTEQGDSAMYLCASSPGAANTEAFFGQGTRLTVV.

This clone was detected once. The chain recombines TRBV4-1 with TRBJ2-1, with D unresolved. The CDR3 contains 14 residues. Germline CDR1 MGHRA, CDR2 YSYEKL. V was cut by 5 bases and J by 6 bases, with 14 bases left in between. CDR3 amino acids: CASSGLKIGNEQFF. CDR3 sequence (DNA): TGCGCCAGCAGCGGTCTGAAAATTGGCAATGAGCAGTTCTTC.

This clone was counted once. The V call is TRBV29-1, the J call TRBJ2-3; 9 positions match TRBD2. The V and J ends lost 3 bases and 5 bases, in that order; junction bases with no gene match: 9. This CDR3 spans 15 amino acids. CDR1 is SQVTM and CDR2 is ANQGSEA in the germline V gene. Written as DNA, the CDR3 is TGCAGCGTTGATTGGCGGGAGGGCCTTGTAGATACGCAGTATTTT. Translated: CSVDWREGLVDTQYF.

This clone showed up just once. This CDR3 is CASSPQRSSYNEQFF. The CDR3 DNA follows: TGTGCCAGTAGTCCCCAACGGAGCTCCTACAATGAGCAGTTCTTC. The V and J genes are TRBV19 and TRBJ2-1; D gene uncertain. Trimming removed 5 bases at V and 0 bases at J, with 11 bases between. Germline CDR1 reads LNHDA; CDR2 reads SQIVND (reference sequence). The CDR3 covers 15 residues.

This clone was recorded a few times. DNA for the CDR3: TGTGCCAGCAGCTCCCCAGGGGGCTCCTATAATTCACCCCTCCACTTT. Its translation is CASSSPGGSYNSPLHF. The gene calls are TRBV5-4 and TRBJ1-6; the match to TRBD1 covers 7 bases. The trim removed 3 bases at V and 0 bases at J, leaving 3 bases unmatched. In germline, CDR1 is SGHNT, CDR2 YYREEE (reference sequence). CDR3 size: 16 residues.

The V gene is TRBV18, the J gene TRBJ2-2; D is possibly TRBD1 (5 bases). The CDR3 extends over 15 amino acids. Trimming stripped 2 bases from V and 8 bases from J, with 15 bases between. From germline, CDR1 is KGHSH and CDR2 LQKENI. The CDR3 sequence: CASSPMDNFAGELFF. For the CDR3, the DNA is TGTGCCAGCTCACCAATGGACAACTTCGCGGGGGAGCTGTTTTTT.